One and the same sample provided the 13 T cell receptor beta chains below, sequenced in a study of blood T cell repertoires in COVID-19. Only in-frame clones appear in the TCRdb table, and some are missing; sequencing was by immunoSEQ multiplex PCR. The profile shows about 140,000 clones, around 79% of them singletons. The sample taken for sequencing was peripheral blood. These receptors came from a man in his sixties with acute or convalescent COVID-19.

The rearrangement joins TRBV28 to TRBJ1-4; D is unresolved. Looked up from germline, CDR1 is MDHEN and CDR2 is SYDVKM. V dropped 1 base and J dropped 8 bases, with 11 bases sitting between them. This CDR3 comprises 14 residues. The CDR3 loop is CASSLSGVGEKLFF. The CDR3 DNA reads as TGTGCCAGCAGTTTATCCGGGGTGGGGGAAAAACTGTTTTTT.

J is TRBJ2-3 and V is TRBV5-1; D not certain. This CDR3 contains 15 residues. The germline V gene has CDR1 SGHRS and CDR2 YFSETQ. The V end lost 3 bases, the J end lost 4 bases, and 15 bases lay between the germline ends. CDR3 sequence reads: CASSSGPKNADTQYF. The CDR3 nucleotides read TGCGCCAGCAGCTCTGGCCCGAAGAACGCAGATACGCAGTATTTT.

The J gene is TRBJ1-3, the V gene TRBV2; D uncertain. CDR1 and CDR2 (germline): SNHLY, FYNNEI. Trimming took 5 bases from V and 4 from J, leaving 12 bases between them. The CDR3 has 14 amino acids. CDR3 protein: CASSMTGLGNTIYF. CDR3 bases: TGTGCCAGCAGTATGACTGGCCTCGGAAACACCATATATTTT.

This clone was observed once. V is TRBV7-3 and J is TRBJ1-1, with TRBD1 matching over 9 bases. Germline V gene sequence: CDR1 SGHTA, CDR2 FQGTGA. This CDR3 has 15 amino acids. V shed 1 base and J 7 bases; nucleotides not matched to a gene: 7. For the CDR3, the DNA is TGTGCCAGCAGCTTAAGGGGGACAGGGTATAATGAAGCTTTCTTT. Its protein is CASSLRGTGYNEAFF.

The chain recombines TRBV6-2 or TRBV6-3 with TRBJ1-2; no firm D call. V gave up 5 bases and J gave up 8 bases, with 12 bases separating them. This CDR3 contains 12 residues. Germline assignment: CDR1 MNHEY and CDR2 SVGEGT. CDR3 coding DNA: TGTGCCAGCAGTGACCGGGTGTGGGGCTACACCTTC. Protein product: CASSDRVWGYTF.

The chain carries TRBV28 and TRBJ2-7; 15 nucleotides align to TRBD2. The CDR3 is made up of 18 amino acids. J gave up 0 bases and V 4 bases, and 7 bases lay outside the gene matches. Looked up from germline, CDR1 is MDHEN and CDR2 is SYDVKM. This CDR3 is CASSSGLAGGPDSYEQYF. CDR3 nucleotides: TGTGCCAGCAGTTCTGGACTAGCGGGAGGGCCTGACTCCTACGAGCAGTACTTC.

The chain has TRBV10-3 and TRBJ2-7; 7 bases line up with TRBD2. This CDR3 spans 11 amino acids. V lost 4 bases, J lost 6 bases, and 0 bases stayed unmatched. Germline loops: CDR1 ENHRY, CDR2 SYGVKD. The CDR3 region has the DNA TGTGCCATCAGTGGGGAGGGCGAGCAGTACTTC. This encodes CAISGEGEQYF.

The chain's CDR3 is CASSYSTRDGGGLYEQYF. CDR3 in DNA: TGTGCCAGCAGTTACTCGACCCGGGACGGCGGGGGTCTCTACGAGCAGTACTTC. This rearrangement joins TRBV6-2 or TRBV6-3 to TRBJ2-7; 7 nucleotides match TRBD2. Losses at the gene ends were 0 bases for V and 3 bases for J; bases not matched to a gene: 14. The CDR3 runs to 18 residues. Germline-derived CDR1 and CDR2 are MNHEY and SVGEGT.

V gene TRBV6-6 combines with J gene TRBJ2-2, with TRBD1 matching over 8 bases. The CDR3 loop spans 15 amino acids. The germline gives CDR1 MNHNY, CDR2 SVGAGI (reference sequence). Unmatched junction bases numbered 5, after V lost 5 bases and J lost 3 bases. The CDR3 loop is CASSMQQGDTGELFF. The CDR3, as DNA: TGTGCCAGCAGTATGCAACAGGGGGACACCGGGGAGCTGTTTTTT.

The CDR3 nucleotides read TGTGCCAGCAGACGACAGGATTCACCCCTCCACTTT. Translated: CASRRQDSPLHF. This chain connects TRBV28 to TRBJ1-6; D is possibly TRBD1 (6 bases). V was trimmed by 6 bases and J by 8 bases, leaving 8 bases between them. Germline V CDR1 and CDR2: MDHEN, SYDVKM. The CDR3 has 12 residues.

This clone was counted once. The chain joins TRBV7-2 to TRBJ2-7; 12 bases line up with TRBD2. The CDR3 length is 15 residues. From germline, CDR1 is SGHTA and CDR2 FQGNSA. With V trimmed by 4 bases and J by 4 bases, 5 bases remained unmatched. This CDR3 reads CASSSLGLAGYEQYF. The CDR3 DNA reads TGTGCCAGCAGCTCCCTAGGACTAGCGGGATACGAGCAGTACTTC.

The chain is built from TRBV23-1 and TRBJ1-2; D gene ambiguous. TRBV23-1 is annotated as an ORF whose role is uncertain. The CDR3 contains 14 residues. Trimming took off 0 bases at V and 1 base at J, with 6 bases between the two ends. The CDR3 DNA is TGCGCCAGCAGTCAATCTAGACTTAACTATGGCTACACCTTC. The encoded protein is CASSQSRLNYGYTF.

This chain joins TRBV28 and TRBJ1-2; 7 bases agree with TRBD1. This CDR3 region has 14 residues. The germline V gene has CDR1 MDHEN and CDR2 SYDVKM. Unmatched junction bases numbered 5, after V lost 4 bases and J lost 3 bases. Written as DNA, the CDR3 is TGTGCCAGCAGTTCTCACAGGGGATACTATGGCTACACCTTC. Translation: CASSSHRGYYGYTF.